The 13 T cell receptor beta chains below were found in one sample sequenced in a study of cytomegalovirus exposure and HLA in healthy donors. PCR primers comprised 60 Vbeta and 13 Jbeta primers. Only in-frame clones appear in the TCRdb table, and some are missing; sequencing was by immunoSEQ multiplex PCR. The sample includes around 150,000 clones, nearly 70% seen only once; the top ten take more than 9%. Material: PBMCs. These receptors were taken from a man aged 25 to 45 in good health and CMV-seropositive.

CDR3 sequence: CASSYSIPGRDGYTF. Written as DNA, the CDR3 is TGTGCCAGCAGTTACTCAATTCCGGGAAGGGATGGCTACACCTTC. The V and J genes are TRBV6-5 and TRBJ1-2; no firm D call. Germline V CDR1 and CDR2: MNHEY, SVGAGI. This CDR3 comprises 15 residues. Trimming pared 0 bases from V and 6 bases from J, leaving 14 bases between.

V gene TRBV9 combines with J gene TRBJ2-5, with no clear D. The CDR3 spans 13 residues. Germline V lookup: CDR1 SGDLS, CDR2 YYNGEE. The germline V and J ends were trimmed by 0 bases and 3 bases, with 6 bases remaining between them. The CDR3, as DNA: TGTGCCAGCAGCGTAGGACGGGAAGAGACCCAGTACTTC. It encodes CASSVGREETQYF.

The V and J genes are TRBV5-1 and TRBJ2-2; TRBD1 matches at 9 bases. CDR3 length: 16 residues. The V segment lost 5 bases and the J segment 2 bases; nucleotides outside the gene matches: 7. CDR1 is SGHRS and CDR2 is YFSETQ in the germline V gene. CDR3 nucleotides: TGCGCCAGCAGATTACCGGGACAGGGAAACACCGGGGAGCTGTTTTTT. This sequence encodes CASRLPGQGNTGELFF.

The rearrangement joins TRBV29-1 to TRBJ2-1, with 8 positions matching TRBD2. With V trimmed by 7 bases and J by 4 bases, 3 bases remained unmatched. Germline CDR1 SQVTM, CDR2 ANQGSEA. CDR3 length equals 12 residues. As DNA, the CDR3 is TGCAGCGGCGGGGGGACTTACAATGAGCAGTTCTTC. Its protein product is CSGGGTYNEQFF.

The DNA for the CDR3 is TGTGCCAGCAGTTACGCGACAGCAACTAATGAAAAACTGTTTTTT. Translated: CASSYATATNEKLFF. The rearrangement joins TRBV6-5 to TRBJ1-4; maybe TRBD1 (5 bases). The V gene's germline CDR1 is MNHEY and CDR2 SVGAGI. The CDR3 totals 15 residues. The ends were cut back, 2 bases at V and 0 bases at J, with 7 bases in the middle.

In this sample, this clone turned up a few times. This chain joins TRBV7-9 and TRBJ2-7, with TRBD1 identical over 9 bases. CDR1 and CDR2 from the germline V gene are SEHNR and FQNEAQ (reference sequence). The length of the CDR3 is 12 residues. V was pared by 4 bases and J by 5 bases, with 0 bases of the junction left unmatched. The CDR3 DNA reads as TGTGCCAGCAGCTGGGACAGGGACGAGCAGTACTTC. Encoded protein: CASSWDRDEQYF.

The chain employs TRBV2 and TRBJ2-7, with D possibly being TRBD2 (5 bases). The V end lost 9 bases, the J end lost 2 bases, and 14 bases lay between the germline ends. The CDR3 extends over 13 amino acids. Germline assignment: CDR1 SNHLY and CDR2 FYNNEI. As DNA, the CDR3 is TGTGCCAGTGGAGGATTTAGTCCCTACGAGCAGTACTTC. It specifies CASGGFSPYEQYF.

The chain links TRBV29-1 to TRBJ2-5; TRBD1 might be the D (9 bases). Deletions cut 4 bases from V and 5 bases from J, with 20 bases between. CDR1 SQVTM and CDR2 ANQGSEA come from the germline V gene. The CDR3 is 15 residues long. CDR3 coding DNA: TGCAGCGTTGTGACAGGGGGGGCGGGAGGTGAGACCCAGTACTTC. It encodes CSVVTGGAGGETQYF.

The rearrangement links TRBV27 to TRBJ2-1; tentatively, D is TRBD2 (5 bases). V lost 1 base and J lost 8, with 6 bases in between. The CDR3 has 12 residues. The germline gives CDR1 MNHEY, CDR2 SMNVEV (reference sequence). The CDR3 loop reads CASSLYGDEQFF. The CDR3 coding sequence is TGTGCCAGCAGTTTATACGGGGATGAGCAGTTCTTC.

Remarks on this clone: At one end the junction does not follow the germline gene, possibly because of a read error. The chain's CDR3 is CASSSDATGTDGGGAF. The CDR3 coding sequence is TGCGCCAGCAGCTCCGATGCCACAGGGACGGACGGAGGGGGGGCCTTT. J is TRBJ1-1 and V is TRBV5-1; D may be TRBD1 (6 bases). CDR1 and CDR2 (germline): SGHRS, YFSETQ. The CDR3 loop spans 16 amino acids.

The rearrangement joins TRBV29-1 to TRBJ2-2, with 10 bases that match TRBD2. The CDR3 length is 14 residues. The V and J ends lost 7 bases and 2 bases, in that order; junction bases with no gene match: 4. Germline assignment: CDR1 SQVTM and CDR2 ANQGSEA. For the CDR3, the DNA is TGCAGCGCCGAGCGGGGGGGAAACACCGGGGAGCTGTTTTTT. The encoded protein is CSAERGGNTGELFF.

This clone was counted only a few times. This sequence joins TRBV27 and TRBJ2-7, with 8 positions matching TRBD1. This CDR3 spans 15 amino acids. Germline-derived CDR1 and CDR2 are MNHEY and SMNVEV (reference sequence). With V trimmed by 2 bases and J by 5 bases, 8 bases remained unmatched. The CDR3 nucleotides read TGTGCCAGCAGTTTAATATCTGACAGGGGTCACGAGCAGTACTTC. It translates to CASSLISDRGHEQYF.

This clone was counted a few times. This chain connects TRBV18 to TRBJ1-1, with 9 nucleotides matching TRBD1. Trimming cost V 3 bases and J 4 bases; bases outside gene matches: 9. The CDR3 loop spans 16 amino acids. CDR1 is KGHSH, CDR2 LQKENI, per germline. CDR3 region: CASSPIEGQGGTEAFF. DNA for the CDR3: TGTGCCAGCTCACCCATAGAGGGACAGGGCGGCACTGAAGCTTTCTTT.